The next 21 T cell receptor beta chains were all read from a single sample in a study of molecular identifiers for immune sequencing clone quantification. MiXCR was run by TCRdb on the PCR reads, yielding one entry per CDR3 protein. Among about half a million distinct CDR3 sequences listed, 20% to 25% were seen once. The sequencing input was naive CD8+ T cells from blood, with Jurkat cell RNA spiked in. As for subset: FACS-sorted CD8+CD4-CCR7+CD45RA+ naive T cells. The receptors were sampled from a human donor in good health. Some libraries in this study had Jurkat cell RNA spiked in.

The chain is built from TRBV4-1 and TRBJ1-2, with D perhaps TRBD1 (5 bases). Trimming removed 0 bases from V and 4 bases from J, with 9 bases in between. CDR1 and CDR2 (germline): MGHRA, YSYEKL. This CDR3 comprises 14 residues. CDR3 DNA: TGCGCCAGCAGCCAAGAGTACGGGGCCTATGGCTACACCTTC. Protein sequence: CASSQEYGAYGYTF.

The table lists this clonotype with many counts. The chain combines TRBV29-1 with TRBJ2-5; 7 bases align to TRBD1. The germline V gene has CDR1 SQVTM and CDR2 ANQGSEA. The V segment lost 7 bases and the J segment 5 bases; nucleotides outside the gene matches: 22. CDR3 length: 17 amino acids. The CDR3 sequence: CSAQQPTGARAGETQYF. CDR3 nucleotide sequence: TGCAGCGCACAGCAGCCTACAGGGGCGAGGGCGGGTGAGACCCAGTACTTC. Looking up the rest from reference TRBV29-1 and TRBJ2-5 gives the full variable domain: SAVISQKPSRDICQRGTSLTIQCQVDSQVTMMFWYRQQPGQSLTLIATANQGSEATYESGFVIDKFPISRPNLTFSTLTVSNMSPEDSSIYLCSAQQPTGARAGETQYFGPGTRLLVL.

The CDR3 DNA is TGCGCCAGCAGCTCGGCCCTAGCGGGGGGGCCTCTCAATGAGCAGTTCTTC. This translates into CASSSALAGGPLNEQFF. V is TRBV5-1 and J is TRBJ2-1; 12 bases map to TRBD2. CDR3 length equals 17 residues. Germline V CDR1 and CDR2: SGHRS, YFSETQ. Trimming removed 3 bases from V and 6 bases from J; junction bases left unmatched: 10.

This clonotype appeared many times. The chain's CDR3 is CASSLLAGATTDTQYF. CDR3 nucleotides: TGTGCCAGCAGCTTACTAGCGGGAGCGACTACAGATACGCAGTATTTT. This sequence joins TRBV7-9 and TRBJ2-3; 10 bases match TRBD2. Germline CDR1 SEHNR, CDR2 FQNEAQ (reference sequence). This CDR3 is built from 16 residues. The ends lost 2 bases at V and 3 bases at J; junction bases unmatched: 5.

The V call is TRBV14, the J call TRBJ1-1; D is unresolved. V shed 2 bases and J shed 0 bases, with 10 bases lying between them. The germline gives CDR1 SGHDN, CDR2 FVKESK. The CDR3 extends over 15 amino acids. The DNA for the CDR3 is TGTGCCAGCAGCCAATGGGAAGACTTGAACACTGAAGCTTTCTTT. Its translation is CASSQWEDLNTEAFF. Combining the CDR3 with reference TRBV14 and TRBJ1-1 gives the whole variable domain EAGVTQFPSHSVIEKGQTVTLRCDPISGHDNLYWYRRVMGKEIKFLLHFVKESKQDESGMPNNRFLAERTGGTYSTLKVQPAELEDSGVYFCASSQWEDLNTEAFFGQGTRLTVV.

The gene calls are TRBV7-9 and TRBJ2-3; perhaps D is TRBD1 or TRBD2 (6 bases each). The germline V gene encodes CDR1 SEHNR and CDR2 FQNEAQ (reference sequence). This CDR3 spans 16 amino acids. V was trimmed by 5 bases and J by 5 bases, leaving 20 bases between them. CDR3 in DNA: TGTGCCAGCAGCGCAACTGGAGGGGGAGGTCGAGATACGCAGTATTTT. Protein: CASSATGGGGRDTQYF.

This clonotype was seen ten or more times. The chain joins TRBV7-9 to TRBJ2-7; weak D call: TRBD2 (5 bases). The length of the CDR3 is 12 residues. Trimming left V 5 bases short and J 3 bases short, with 8 bases between. Looked up from germline, CDR1 is SEHNR and CDR2 is FQNEAQ (reference sequence). CDR3 protein: CASSQEDYEQYF. The CDR3 nucleotides read TGTGCCAGCAGCCAGGAGGACTACGAGCAGTACTTC.

Turning to this clonotype: Possible read error: a much larger clone is one base away. The chain recombines TRBV4-3 with TRBJ2-5; D possibly matches TRBD1 or TRBD2 (5 bases each). CDR3 length: 17 residues. Germline-derived CDR1 and CDR2 are LGHNA and YSLEER. DNA for the CDR3: TGCGCCAGCAGCCAGGGAACCGGGACCGCGTACCAAGGGACCCAGTACTTC. Translating it yields CASSQGTGTAYQGTQYF.

This clonotype was seen a single time. It may be a read error: a sequence one base away is much more abundant. The chain has TRBV12-3 or TRBV12-4 and TRBJ1-3; D is perhaps TRBD1 (5 bases). Deletions cut 4 bases from V and 2 bases from J, with 15 bases between. The CDR3 covers 16 residues. The CDR3 here is CASSSRDPEPGNTIYF. CDR3 coding DNA: TGTGCCAGCAGTTCCCGGGACCCCGAACCTGGAAACACCATATATTTT.

The count of this clonotype is one. This is likely a read error, given that the CDR3 carries no conserved phenylalanine or tryptophan at its end. The rearrangement links TRBV7-9 to TRBJ1-5; no reliable D call. Germline-derived CDR1 and CDR2 are SEHNR and FQNEAQ (reference sequence). The length of the CDR3 is 13 residues. V lost 6 bases and J lost 7, with 13 bases in between. The CDR3 region is CASSSSSGQPQHL. The CDR3 coding sequence is TGTGCCAGCAGTTCCAGCAGTGGGCAGCCCCAGCATCTT.

The chain links TRBV30 to TRBJ2-3; D may be TRBD2 (7 bases). The V and J ends lost 0 bases and 0 bases respectively, with 16 bases between them. Germline V lookup: CDR1 GTSNPN, CDR2 SVGIG (reference sequence). CDR3 size: 17 residues. CDR3 region: CAWSVGAISGSTDTQYF. CDR3 DNA: TGTGCCTGGAGTGTGGGGGCAATTAGCGGGAGCACAGATACGCAGTATTTT.

Regarding this clonotype: A single base separates this from a much larger clone, so it may be a read error. V usage is TRBV6-2 or TRBV6-3 and J usage is TRBJ2-1, with TRBD2 matching over 8 bases. The CDR3 totals 15 residues. Per the germline V gene, CDR1 is MNHEY and CDR2 is SVGEGT. V gave up 2 bases and J gave up 8 bases; unmatched junction bases: 8. The CDR3 loop reads CASSYGAGAVDEQFF. CDR3 nucleotide sequence: TGTGCCAGCAGTTACGGAGCGGGAGCTGTCGATGAGCAGTTCTTC.

The table lists this clonotype with many counts. The V and J genes are TRBV6-5 and TRBJ2-5; 9 bases match TRBD1. The length of the CDR3 is 15 residues. In germline, CDR1 is MNHEY, CDR2 SVGAGI. V dropped 6 bases and J dropped 4; count of bases not matched to a gene: 9. As DNA, the CDR3 is TGTGCCAGCAGCACTGGGACAGGGCAGGGAGAGACCCAGTACTTC. This sequence encodes CASSTGTGQGETQYF.

This clonotype was detected once. A single base separates this from a much larger clone, so it may be a read error. The chain carries TRBV3-1 and TRBJ2-5; possibly TRBD1 or TRBD2 for D (6 bases each). CDR1 and CDR2 (germline): LGHDT, YNNKEL (reference sequence). This CDR3 contains 13 residues. The CDR3 DNA is TGTGCCAGCAGCCCAGCATCGGTGAGGGGGGAGAACTTC. Amino acid sequence: CASSPASVRGENF.

This chain links TRBV2 with TRBJ2-5, with D possibly being TRBD1 or TRBD2 (6 bases each). Trimming took 1 base from V and 1 from J, leaving 13 bases between them. There are 16 residues in the CDR3. CDR1 is SNHLY, CDR2 FYNNEI, per germline. CDR3 region: CASSEGSGALQETQYF. CDR3 DNA: TGTGCCAGCAGTGAAGGTTCGGGGGCGCTCCAAGAGACCCAGTACTTC.

A remark on this clonotype: Since a much larger clone is just one base distant, this may be a read error. This chain uses TRBV7-9 with TRBJ2-7; 8 nucleotides line up with TRBD1. Germline CDR1 reads SEHNR; CDR2 reads FQNEAQ (reference sequence). The CDR3 runs 15 residues. The DNA for the CDR3 is TGTGCCAGCGGCTTAGCACAGGGGGACTCCTACGAGCAGTACTTC. It encodes CASGLAQGDSYEQYF.

This clonotype was detected many times. This chain connects TRBV20-1 to TRBJ2-7; tentatively, D is TRBD2 (5 bases). Trimming stripped 0 bases from V and 7 bases from J, with 19 bases between. Germline-derived CDR1 and CDR2 are DFQATT and SNEGSKA (reference sequence). CDR3 length: 15 residues. The CDR3, as DNA: TGCAGTGCTAGAGACCCCACTAGTACCGACTGGGAGCAGTACTTC. As protein: CSARDPTSTDWEQYF.

The CDR3 is CASSIVGPHYGYTF. The CDR3 DNA reads as TGTGCCAGTAGTATTGTGGGACCCCACTATGGCTACACCTTC. J is TRBJ1-2 and V is TRBV19; TRBD1 might be the D (5 bases). Germline lookup yields CDR1 LNHDA and CDR2 SQIVND (reference sequence). Trimming pared 3 bases from V and 3 bases from J, leaving 11 bases between. The CDR3 has 14 residues.

In regard to this clonotype: Given a much more abundant clone one base away, this may be a read error. The V gene is TRBV5-1, the J gene TRBJ2-3; D gene uncertain. This CDR3 region has 15 residues. Looked up from germline, CDR1 is SGHRS and CDR2 is YFSETQ. CDR3 DNA: TGCGCCGGCAGCTTGGTTGCCTTCAGCACAGATACGCAGTATTTT. Residues: CAGSLVAFSTDTQYF.

The chain is built from TRBV21-1 and TRBJ2-5; the table gives TRBD1 as D, unverified against the DNA. TRBV21-1 is a recognized pseudogene. This CDR3 region has 15 residues. The CDR3 DNA is TGTGCCAGCCGGCAGCAGGGACAGGGTGGGGAGACCCAGTACTTC. Translating it yields CASRQQGQGGETQYF.

This clonotype was seen ten or more times. V gene TRBV25-1 combines with J gene TRBJ1-6; maybe TRBD1 (6 bases). The CDR3 contains 14 residues. Trimming left V 5 bases short and J 5 bases short, with 10 bases between. CDR1 MGHDK and CDR2 SYGVNS come from the germline V gene. In nucleotides, the CDR3 is TGTGCCAGCAGTTGGGGGGGCGATAATTCACCCCTCCACTTT. It specifies CASSWGGDNSPLHF. Supplemented by reference TRBV25-1 and TRBJ1-6, the full variable domain reads EADIYQTPRYLVIGTGKKITLECSQTMGHDKMYWYQQDPGMELHLIHYSYGVNSTEKGDLSSESTVSRIRTEHFPLTLESARPSHTSQYLCASSWGGDNSPLHFGNGTRLTVT.